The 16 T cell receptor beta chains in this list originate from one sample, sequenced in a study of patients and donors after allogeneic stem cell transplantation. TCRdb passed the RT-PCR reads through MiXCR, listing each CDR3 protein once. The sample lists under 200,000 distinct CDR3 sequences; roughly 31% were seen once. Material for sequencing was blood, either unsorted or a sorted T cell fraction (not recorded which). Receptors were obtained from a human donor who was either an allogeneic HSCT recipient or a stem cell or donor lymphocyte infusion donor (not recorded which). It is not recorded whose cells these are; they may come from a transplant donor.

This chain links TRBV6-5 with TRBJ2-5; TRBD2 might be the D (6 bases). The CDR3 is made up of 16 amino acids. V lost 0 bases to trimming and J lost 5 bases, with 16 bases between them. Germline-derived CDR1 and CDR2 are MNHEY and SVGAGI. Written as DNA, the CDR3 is TGTGCCAGCAGTTACTCGACCGCGACTAGTTGGGAGACCCAGTACTTC. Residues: CASSYSTATSWETQYF.

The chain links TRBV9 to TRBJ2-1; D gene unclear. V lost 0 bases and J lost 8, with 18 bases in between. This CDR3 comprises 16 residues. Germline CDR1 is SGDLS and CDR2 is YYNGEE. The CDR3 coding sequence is TGTGCCAGCAGCGTAGGAGGAGCTGGGTGGATCGATGAGCAGTTCTTC. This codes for CASSVGGAGWIDEQFF.

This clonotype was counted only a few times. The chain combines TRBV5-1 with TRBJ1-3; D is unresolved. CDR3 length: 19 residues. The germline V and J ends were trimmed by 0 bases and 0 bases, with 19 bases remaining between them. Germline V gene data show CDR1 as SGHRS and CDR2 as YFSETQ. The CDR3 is CASSLDSISLINSGNTIYF. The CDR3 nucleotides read TGCGCCAGCAGCTTGGACAGTATTAGCCTGATTAACTCTGGAAACACCATATATTTT.

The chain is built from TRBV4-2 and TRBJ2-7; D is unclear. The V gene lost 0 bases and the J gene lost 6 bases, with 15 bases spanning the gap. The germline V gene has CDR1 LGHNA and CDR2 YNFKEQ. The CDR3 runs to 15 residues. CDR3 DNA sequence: TGTGCCAGCAGCCAAGATCTGGGGTGGAGCTCCGAGCAGTACTTC. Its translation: CASSQDLGWSSEQYF.

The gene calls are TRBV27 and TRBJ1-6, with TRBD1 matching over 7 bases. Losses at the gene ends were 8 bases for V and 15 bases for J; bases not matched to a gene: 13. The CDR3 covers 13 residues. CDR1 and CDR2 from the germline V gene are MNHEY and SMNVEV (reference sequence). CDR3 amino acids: CASGQQGDPGLHF. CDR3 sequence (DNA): TGTGCCAGCGGTCAGCAGGGGGACCCGGGCCTCCACTTT.

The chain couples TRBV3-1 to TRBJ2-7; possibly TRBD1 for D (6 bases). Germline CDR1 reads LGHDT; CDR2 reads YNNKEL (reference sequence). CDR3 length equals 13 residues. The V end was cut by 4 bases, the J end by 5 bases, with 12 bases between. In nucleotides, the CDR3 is TGTGCCAGCAGCCGTAACAGGGTGAACGAGCAGTACTTC. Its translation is CASSRNRVNEQYF.

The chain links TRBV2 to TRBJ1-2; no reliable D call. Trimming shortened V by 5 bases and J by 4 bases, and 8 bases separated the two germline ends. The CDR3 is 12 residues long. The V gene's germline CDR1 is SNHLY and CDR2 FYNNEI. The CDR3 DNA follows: TGTGCCAGCAGTCTAAGTGGCTATGGCTACACCTTC. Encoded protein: CASSLSGYGYTF. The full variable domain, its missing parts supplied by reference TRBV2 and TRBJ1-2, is EPEVTQTPSHQVTQMGQEVILRCVPISNHLYFYWYRQILGQKVEFLVSFYNNEISEKSEIFDDQFSVERPDGSNFTLKIRSTKLEDSAMYFCASSLSGYGYTFGSGTRLTVV.

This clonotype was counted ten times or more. This CDR3 reads CASSLRTDGETQYF. The CDR3 DNA follows: TGCGCCAGCAGCTTGAGGACAGACGGAGAGACCCAGTACTTC. This chain connects TRBV5-1 to TRBJ2-5; a weak D match, TRBD1 (6 bases). CDR3 size: 14 residues. Germline CDR1 and CDR2: SGHRS and YFSETQ. Deletions cut 1 base from V and 4 bases from J, with 11 bases between.

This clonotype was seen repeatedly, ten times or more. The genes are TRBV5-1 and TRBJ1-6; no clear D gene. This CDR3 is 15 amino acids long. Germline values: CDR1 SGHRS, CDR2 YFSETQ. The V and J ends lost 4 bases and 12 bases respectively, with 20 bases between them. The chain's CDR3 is CASSPEGSGIQPLHF. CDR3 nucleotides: TGCGCCAGCAGCCCGGAGGGATCCGGCATTCAACCCCTCCACTTT.

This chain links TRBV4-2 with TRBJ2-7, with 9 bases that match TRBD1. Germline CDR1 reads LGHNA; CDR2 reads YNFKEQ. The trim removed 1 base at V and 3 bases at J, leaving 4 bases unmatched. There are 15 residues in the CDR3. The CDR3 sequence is CASSQGQGVGYEQYF. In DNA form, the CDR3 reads TGTGCCAGCAGCCAAGGACAGGGGGTTGGCTACGAGCAGTACTTC.

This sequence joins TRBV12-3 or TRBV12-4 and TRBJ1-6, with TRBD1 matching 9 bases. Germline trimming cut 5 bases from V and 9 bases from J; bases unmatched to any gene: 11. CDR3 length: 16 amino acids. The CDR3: CASSPGQGRIGSPLHF. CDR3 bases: TGTGCCAGCAGTCCAGGACAGGGGCGAATTGGTTCACCCCTCCACTTT.

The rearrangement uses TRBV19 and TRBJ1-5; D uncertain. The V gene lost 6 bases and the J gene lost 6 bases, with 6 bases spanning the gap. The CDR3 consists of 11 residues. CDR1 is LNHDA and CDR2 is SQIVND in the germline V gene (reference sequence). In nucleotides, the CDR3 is TGTGCCAGTAGCGAGGGTCAGCCCCAGCATTTT. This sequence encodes CASSEGQPQHF.

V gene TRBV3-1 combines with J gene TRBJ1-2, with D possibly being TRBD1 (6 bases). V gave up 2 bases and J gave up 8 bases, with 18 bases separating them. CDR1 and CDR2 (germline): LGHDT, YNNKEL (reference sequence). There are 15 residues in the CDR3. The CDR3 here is CASSQQAGTQGGYTF. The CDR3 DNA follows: TGTGCCAGCAGCCAACAAGCCGGGACACAGGGAGGCTACACCTTC.

CDR3 residues: CSARRGLAGGNEQFF. The CDR3 nucleotides read TGCAGTGCTAGACGGGGACTAGCGGGGGGCAATGAGCAGTTCTTC. V gene TRBV20-1 combines with J gene TRBJ2-1; 15 nucleotides line up with TRBD2. The CDR3 contains 15 residues. CDR1 is DFQATT, CDR2 SNEGSKA, per germline (reference sequence). The trim removed 2 bases at V and 6 bases at J, leaving 2 bases unmatched.

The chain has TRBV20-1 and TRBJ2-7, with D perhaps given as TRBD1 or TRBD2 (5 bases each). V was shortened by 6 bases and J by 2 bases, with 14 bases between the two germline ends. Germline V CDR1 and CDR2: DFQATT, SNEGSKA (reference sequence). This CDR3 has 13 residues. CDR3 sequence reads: CSAPGATTYEQYF. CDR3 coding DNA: TGCAGTGCCCCCGGGGCTACGACCTACGAGCAGTACTTC.

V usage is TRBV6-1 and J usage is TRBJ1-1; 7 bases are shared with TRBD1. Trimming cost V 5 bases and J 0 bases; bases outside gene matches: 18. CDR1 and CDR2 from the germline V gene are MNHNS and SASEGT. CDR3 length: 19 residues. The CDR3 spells CASSSQVQGDYIMNTEAFF. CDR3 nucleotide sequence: TGTGCCAGCAGTTCCCAGGTCCAGGGGGATTATATTATGAACACTGAAGCTTTCTTT.